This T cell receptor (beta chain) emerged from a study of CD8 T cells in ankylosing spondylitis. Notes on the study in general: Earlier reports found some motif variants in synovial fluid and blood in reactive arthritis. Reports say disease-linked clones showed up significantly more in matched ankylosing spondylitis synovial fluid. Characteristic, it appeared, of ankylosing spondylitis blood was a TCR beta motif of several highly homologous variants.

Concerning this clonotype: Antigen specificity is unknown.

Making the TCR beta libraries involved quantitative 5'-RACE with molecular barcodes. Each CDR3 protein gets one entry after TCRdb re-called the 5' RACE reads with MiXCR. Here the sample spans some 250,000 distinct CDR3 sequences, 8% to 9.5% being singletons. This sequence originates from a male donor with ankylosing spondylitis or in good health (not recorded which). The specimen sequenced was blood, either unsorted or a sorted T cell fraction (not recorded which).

The CDR3 protein is CASSLEAGRNYGYTF. For the CDR3, the DNA is TGCGCCAGCAGCTTGGAGGCAGGTCGTAACTATGGCTACACCTTC. The genes are TRBV5-1 and TRBJ1-2; D gene ambiguous. The length of the CDR3 is 15 residues. Between the trimmed V and J ends, which lost 0 bases and 1 base, there was a span of 10 bases. CDR1 and CDR2 from the germline V gene are SGHRS and YFSETQ.